Presented here are 8 T cell receptor beta chains from one specimen sequenced in a study of T cells after yellow fever vaccination. In TCRdb, the 5' RACE reads were re-called with MiXCR into one record per CDR3 protein. The sample yields approximately 300,000 distinct CDR3 sequences, around 7% seen once. The sample was PBMCs, taken about 49 days after the first yellow fever vaccination. The receptors were gathered from a young man who received the YFV17D yellow fever vaccine.

This clonotype was found a few times. V is TRBV6-2 or TRBV6-3 and J is TRBJ2-7; 8 nucleotides align to TRBD1. From germline, CDR1 is MNHEY and CDR2 SVGEGT. CDR3 length: 15 amino acids. Trimming cost V 9 bases and J 3 bases; bases outside gene matches: 13. The DNA for the CDR3 is TGTGCCAGTCGTCCCGGACAGGGTGGGGGCTACGAGCAGTACGTC. It is translated as CASRPGQGGGYEQYV.

About this clonotype itself: One base away lies a much larger clone, so this may be a sequencing read error. The rearrangement joins TRBV12-3 or TRBV12-4 to TRBJ2-4; D gene unclear. The CDR3 covers 15 residues. CDR3 residues: CASSLLGLAKNIQCF. The CDR3 DNA follows: TGTGCCAGCAGTCTTCTGGGGTTAGCCAAAAACATTCAGTGCTTC.

V gene TRBV27 combines with J gene TRBJ2-4; D is unresolved. The CDR3 extends over 14 amino acids. V was shortened by 5 bases and J by 3 bases, with 11 bases between the two germline ends. Germline V CDR1 and CDR2: MNHEY, SMNVEV (reference sequence). The CDR3 coding sequence is TGTGCCAGCAGTCCCGAGTGGGGCAAAAACATTCAGTACTTC. Translated, it gives CASSPEWGKNIQYF.

This clonotype was observed a few times. The genes are TRBV11-2 and TRBJ1-2; D is unresolved. The length of the CDR3 is 18 residues. CDR1 SGHAT and CDR2 FQNNGV come from the germline V gene. Trimming pared 2 bases from V and 0 bases from J, leaving 19 bases between. Written as DNA, the CDR3 is TGTGCCAGCAGCTTACCTTCGTGGGGTCCTTCCTCTAACTATGGCTACACCTTC. Protein product: CASSLPSWGPSSNYGYTF.

This clonotype was picked up a small number of times. The chain uses TRBV9 and TRBJ1-6, with TRBD1 identical over 9 bases. The CDR3 is 20 residues long. V lost 3 bases to trimming and J lost 9 bases; unmatched junction nucleotides: 22. Germline assignment: CDR1 SGDLS and CDR2 YYNGEE. The CDR3: CASSARTGTGSLEGPSPLHF. As DNA, the CDR3 is TGTGCCAGCAGCGCCAGGACCGGGACAGGGAGTCTGGAGGGCCCTTCACCCCTCCACTTT.

This clonotype occurred a few times. The CDR3 reads CATSHRVAVNQPQHF. The DNA of the CDR3 is TGTGCCACCAGCCACAGGGTAGCGGTAAATCAGCCCCAGCATTTT. The genes are TRBV15 and TRBJ1-5; the D gene is possibly TRBD1 (6 bases). V dropped 5 bases and J dropped 4 bases, with 15 bases sitting between them. Germline V gene sequence: CDR1 LNHNV, CDR2 YYDKDF (reference sequence). This CDR3 comprises 15 residues.

This chain links TRBV12-3 or TRBV12-4 with TRBJ1-2; no firm D call. Deletions cut 3 bases from V and 4 bases from J, with 9 bases between. The CDR3 runs to 13 residues. This CDR3 reads CASSLMGSYGYTF. In DNA form, the CDR3 reads TGTGCCAGCAGTTTGATGGGTAGCTATGGCTACACCTTC.

This clonotype has just a few counts. The V and J genes are TRBV18 and TRBJ2-7; D is uncertain. Germline assignment: CDR1 KGHSH and CDR2 LQKENI. This CDR3 comprises 15 residues. Deletions cut 1 base from V and 0 bases from J, with 10 bases between. The CDR3 DNA reads TGTGCCAGCTCACCACGAGACGGGTACTCCTACGAGCAGTACGTC. Its protein is CASSPRDGYSYEQYV.